The clone carrying this TCR beta chain was observed many times. Its antigen is not known. This entry comes from a study of regulatory T cells in long-lasting Graves disease. Study overall: Graves' patients, diagnosed recently, had received antithyroid drugs under 3 months. Broader study findings: The study found lower TCR diversity in persistent Graves' patients than in newly diagnosed ones.

Between the trimmed V and J ends, which lost 0 bases and 6 bases, there was a span of 13 bases. Germline V CDR1 and CDR2: GTSNPN, SVGIG (reference sequence). This CDR3 is 14 amino acids long. Stated time point: newly diagnosed GD, antithyroid drugs for less than 3 months. Construction of the TCR library relied on RNA isolated from PBMCs. Investigators prepared the TCR beta libraries by applying iRepertoire HTBI primers and Arm-PCR of CDR3 regions. TCRdb itself ran the multiplex PCR reads through MiXCR, one entry per CDR3 protein. The data hold over 400,000 distinct CDR3 sequences, with 12% to 15% observed a single time. This sample also belongs to another study, concerning T cells in Graves' hyperthyroidism and ophthalmopathy.

The TCR comes from a woman aged 45-60 years with Graves disease. The sample consisted of peripheral blood mononuclear cells (PBMCs), taken at new diagnosis, from a patient treated with antithyroid drugs. The V gene is TRBV30, the J gene TRBJ2-3; weak D call: TRBD2 (5 bases). The CDR3 DNA reads as TGTGCCTGGAGTGTTCCCCCTAGCCTGGATACGCAGTATTTT. It specifies CAWSVPPSLDTQYF.